This T cell receptor (beta chain) derives from a study of identical twins. General study points: Analyses of zero insertions could be partly confounded by invariant MAIT and iNKT cells. Compared with unrelated sharing, twin-shared out-of-frame alpha sequences had more low-probability sequences.

About this clonotype: Its matching antigen is unknown.

TCRdb fed the 5' RACE reads into MiXCR, producing one record per CDR3 protein. The profile covers just under 550,000 distinct CDR3 sequences, with roughly 15% appearing a single time and roughly 0.46% taken by the ten largest. CDR1 is LGHDT, CDR2 YNNKEL, per germline (reference sequence). V dropped 6 bases and J dropped 6 bases, with 9 bases sitting between them. The CDR3 consists of 11 residues. The same specimen was also included in a second study, on yellow fever vaccine responses in identical twins.

This receptor was obtained from a young woman in good health. The chain is built from TRBV3-1 and TRBJ2-7; D is ambiguous. The sequenced sample consisted of CD4+ T cells sorted from blood. The CDR3 loop is CASRADIEQYF. DNA of the CDR3: TGTGCCAGCAGGGCCGATATCGAGCAGTACTTC.